Reported below is one TCR beta chain. No antigen is known for it. The same CDR3 also results from other DNA sequences found in this sample. The CDR3 spans 13 residues. V was clipped by 4 bases and J by 5 bases, with 12 bases between them. In germline, CDR1 is SGHRS, CDR2 YFSETQ. This record comes from a study of PD-1 blockade in classical Hodgkin lymphoma. About the study: Each patient was given nivolumab 3 mg/kg through a vein every 2 weeks.

In every patient, relapse followed autologous stem cell transplantation, while exposure to brentuximab vedotin differed. Study-level points and caveats: Baseline diversity resembling that of newly diagnosed patients was seen in complete responders. Any patient who commenced nivolumab under 1 year after ASCT was excluded.

Some clones are missing from TCRdb's copy, which holds only in-frame ones; the method was immunoSEQ multiplex PCR. Of 66,000 or so clones detected, 71% appear once; the ten largest clones hold less than 9.5%. Sequenced material: peripheral blood mononuclear cells (PBMCs), taken before the second cycle of nivolumab. This receptor was taken from a human donor with classical Hodgkin lymphoma. The chain carries TRBV5-1 and TRBJ1-1; D uncertain. In nucleotides, the CDR3 is TGCGCCAGCAGCGCTGGAGGTGGGACTGAAGCTTTCTTT. Its protein is CASSAGGGTEAFF.